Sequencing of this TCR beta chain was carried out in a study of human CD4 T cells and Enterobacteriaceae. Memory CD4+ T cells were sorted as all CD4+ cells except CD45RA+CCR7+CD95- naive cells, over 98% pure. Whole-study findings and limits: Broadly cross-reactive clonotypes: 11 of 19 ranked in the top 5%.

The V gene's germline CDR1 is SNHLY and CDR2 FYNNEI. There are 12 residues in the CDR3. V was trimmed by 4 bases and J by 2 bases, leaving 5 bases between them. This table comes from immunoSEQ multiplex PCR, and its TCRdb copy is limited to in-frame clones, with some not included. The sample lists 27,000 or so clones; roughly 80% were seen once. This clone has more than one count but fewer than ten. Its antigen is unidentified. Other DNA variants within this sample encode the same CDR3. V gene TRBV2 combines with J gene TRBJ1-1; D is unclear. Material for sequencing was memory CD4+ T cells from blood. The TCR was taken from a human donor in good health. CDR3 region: CASSAGNTEAFF. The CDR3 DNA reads TGTGCCAGCAGTGCCGGTAACACTGAAGCTTTCTTT.